The source of this T cell receptor beta chain is a study of identical twins. Study-level findings and limits: Within monozygotic twins, out-of-frame TCR alpha sharing was underestimated by the models. The study based its conclusions on cross-sectional statistical analysis and did not follow the same donors.

This clonotype was seen many times. Its target is not known. The CDR3 consists of 14 residues. With 4 bases removed from V and 7 bases from J, the gap between germline ends came to 14 bases. TCRdb recomputed calls from the 5' RACE reads with MiXCR, one row per CDR3 protein. The sample has 550,000 to 800,000 distinct CDR3 sequences; roughly 7.2% are singletons. These data also formed part of another study, on yellow fever vaccine responses in identical twins.

Input material: PBMCs. This TCR was recovered from a woman in her late teens or twenties in good health. This chain joins TRBV12-3 or TRBV12-4 and TRBJ1-5; no reliable D call. The CDR3 DNA reads TGTGCCAGCAGTTGGACCGCTAATAAACAGCCCCAGCATTTT. Its protein product is CASSWTANKQPQHF.